This T cell receptor (beta chain) was found in a study of T cells in Graves' hyperthyroidism and ophthalmopathy. Study conclusions and caveats: Most thyroid clonotypes with frequency above 0.001 were detected in blood.

Diagnosing involved the use of clinical symptoms, serum thyroxine and TRAb, thyroid ultrasound and orbital computed tomography. From more than 8 ml of fresh peripheral blood, PBMCs were isolated. This clonotype occurred many times. Its antigen is still unknown. CDR3 size: 14 residues. Looked up from germline, CDR1 is MDHEN and CDR2 is SYDVKM. Trimming shortened V by 7 bases and J by 3 bases, and 13 bases separated the two germline ends. RNA transcripts gave rise to amplified TCR beta CDR3 regions. Primed by the HTBI set, a first-round RT-PCR was run on the TCR CDR3. TCRdb re-analysed the multiplex PCR reads in MiXCR, keeping a single row per CDR3 protein. The sample includes 500,000 or so distinct CDR3 sequences, over 15% of them seen just once.

The sequenced sample was blood. This clonotype was sampled from a woman aged 18-30 years with Graves' ophthalmopathy. The chain uses TRBV28 and TRBJ1-5; D is unresolved. CDR3 sequence: CASNIPPFNQPQHF. CDR3 coding DNA: TGTGCCAGCAATATCCCGCCCTTCAATCAGCCCCAGCATTTT.